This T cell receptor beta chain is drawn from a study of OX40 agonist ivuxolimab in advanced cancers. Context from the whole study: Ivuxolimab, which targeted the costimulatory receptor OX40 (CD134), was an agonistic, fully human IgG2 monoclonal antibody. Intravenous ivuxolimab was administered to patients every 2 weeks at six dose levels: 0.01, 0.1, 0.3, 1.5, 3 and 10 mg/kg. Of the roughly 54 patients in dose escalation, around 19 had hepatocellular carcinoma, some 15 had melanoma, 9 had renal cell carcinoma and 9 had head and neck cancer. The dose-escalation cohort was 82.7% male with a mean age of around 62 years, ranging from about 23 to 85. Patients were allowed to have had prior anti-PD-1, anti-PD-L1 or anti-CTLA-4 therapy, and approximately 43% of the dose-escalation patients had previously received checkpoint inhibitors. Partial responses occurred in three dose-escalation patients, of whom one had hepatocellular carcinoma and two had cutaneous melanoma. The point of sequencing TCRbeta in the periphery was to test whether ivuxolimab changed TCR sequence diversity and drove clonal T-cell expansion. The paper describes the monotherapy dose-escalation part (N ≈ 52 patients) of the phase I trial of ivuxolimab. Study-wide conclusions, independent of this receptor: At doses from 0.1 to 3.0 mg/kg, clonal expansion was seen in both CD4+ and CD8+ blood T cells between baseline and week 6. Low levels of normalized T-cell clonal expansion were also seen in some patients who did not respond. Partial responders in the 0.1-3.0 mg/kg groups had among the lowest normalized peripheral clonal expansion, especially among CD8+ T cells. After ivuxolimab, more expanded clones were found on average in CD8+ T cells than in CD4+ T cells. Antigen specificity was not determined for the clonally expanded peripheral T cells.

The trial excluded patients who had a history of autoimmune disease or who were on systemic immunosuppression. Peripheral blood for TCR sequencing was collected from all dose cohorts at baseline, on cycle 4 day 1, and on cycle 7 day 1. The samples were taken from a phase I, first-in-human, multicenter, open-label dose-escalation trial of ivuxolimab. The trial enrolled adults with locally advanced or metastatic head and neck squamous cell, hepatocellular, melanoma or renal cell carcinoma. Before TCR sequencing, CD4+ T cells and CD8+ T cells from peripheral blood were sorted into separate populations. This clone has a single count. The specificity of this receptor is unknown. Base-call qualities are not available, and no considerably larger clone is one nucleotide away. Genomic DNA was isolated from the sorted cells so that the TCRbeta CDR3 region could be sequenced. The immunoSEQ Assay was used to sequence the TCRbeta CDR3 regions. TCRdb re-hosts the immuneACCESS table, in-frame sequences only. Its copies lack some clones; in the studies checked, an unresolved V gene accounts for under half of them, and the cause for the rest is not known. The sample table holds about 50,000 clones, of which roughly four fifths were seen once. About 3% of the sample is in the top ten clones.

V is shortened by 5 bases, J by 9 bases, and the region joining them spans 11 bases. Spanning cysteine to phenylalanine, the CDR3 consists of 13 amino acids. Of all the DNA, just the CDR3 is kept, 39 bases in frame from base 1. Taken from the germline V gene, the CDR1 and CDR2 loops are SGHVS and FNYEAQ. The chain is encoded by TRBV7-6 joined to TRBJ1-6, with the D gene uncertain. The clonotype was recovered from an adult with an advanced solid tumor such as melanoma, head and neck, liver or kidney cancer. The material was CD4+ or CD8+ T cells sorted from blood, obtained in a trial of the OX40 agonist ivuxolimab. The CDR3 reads CASSPNPGSPLHF. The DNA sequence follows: TGTGCCAGCAGCCCCAACCCGGGTTCACCCCTCCACTTT.